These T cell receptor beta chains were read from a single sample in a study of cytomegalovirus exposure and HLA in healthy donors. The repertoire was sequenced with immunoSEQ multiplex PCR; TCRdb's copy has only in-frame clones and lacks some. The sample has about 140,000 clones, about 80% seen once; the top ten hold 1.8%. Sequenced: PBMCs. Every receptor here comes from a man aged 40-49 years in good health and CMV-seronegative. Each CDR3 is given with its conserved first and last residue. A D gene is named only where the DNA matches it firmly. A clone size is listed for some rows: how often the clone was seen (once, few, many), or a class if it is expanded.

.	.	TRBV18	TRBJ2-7	TGTGCCAGCTCACCACCGGTGGGGCCTGGCGAGCAGTACTTC	CASSPPVGPGEQYF
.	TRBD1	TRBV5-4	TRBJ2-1	TGTGCCAGCAGCCCCGTCGGGACAGGTTACAATGAGCAGTTCTTC	CASSPVGTGYNEQFF
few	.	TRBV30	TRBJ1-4	TGTGCCTGGGGGTTAAACAGTGAAAAACTGTTTTTT	CAWGLNSEKLFF
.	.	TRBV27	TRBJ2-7	TGTGCCAGCAGACGGGCGGGCGGTGAGAAGCAGTACTTC	CASRRAGGEKQYF
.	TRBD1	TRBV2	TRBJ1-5	TGTGCCAGCAGGGGTGGAGGGACAGGGGTGAATCAGCCCCAGCATTTT	CASRGGGTGVNQPQHF
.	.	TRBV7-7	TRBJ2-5	TGTGCCAGCAGCTTAGGGAGTGGGGGGAGAGGAGAGACCCAGTACTTC	CASSLGSGGRGETQYF
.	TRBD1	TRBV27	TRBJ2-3	TGTGCCAGCAGTTTAACGGGACAGGGGACAGATACGCAGTATTTT	CASSLTGQGTDTQYF
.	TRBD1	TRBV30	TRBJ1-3	TGTGCCTGGAGCGACAGGGAAGGAGCGAACACCATATATTTT	CAWSDREGANTIYF
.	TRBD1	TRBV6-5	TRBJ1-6	TGTGCCAGCAGCCGAGGACAGGGTGGTAGCACCCTCCACTTT	CASSRGQGGSTLHF
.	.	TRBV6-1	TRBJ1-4	TGTGCCAGCAGACGCTCACAGGGAGGGGGTGAAAAACTGTTTTTT	CASRRSQGGGEKLFF
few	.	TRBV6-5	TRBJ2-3	TGTGCCAGCAGGCGAGGAGGGCCTCGCACAGATACGCAGTATTTT	CASRRGGPRTDTQYF
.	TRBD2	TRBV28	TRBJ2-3	TGTGCCAGCAGTTTCCTAGCGGGAGTCGTAGATACGCAGTATTTT	CASSFLAGVVDTQYF
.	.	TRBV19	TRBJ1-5	TGTGCCAGTGACTCAAGCAGCAATCAGCCCCAGCATTTT	CASDSSSNQPQHF
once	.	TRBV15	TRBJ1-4	TGTGCCACCAGCAGAGCTAGACAGATATCTCGAACTAATGAAAAACTGTTTTTT	CATSRARQISRTNEKLFF
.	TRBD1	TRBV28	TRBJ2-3	TGTGCCAGCAGTCAGACACAGGGGACAGATACGCAGTATTTT	CASSQTQGTDTQYF
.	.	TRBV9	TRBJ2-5	TGTGCCAGCAGCGTAGCTACTGGGGGGTTGGAGACCCAGTACTTC	CASSVATGGLETQYF
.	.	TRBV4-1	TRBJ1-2	TGCGCCAGCAGCCAGCACGTTAACATTCAAGCTAACTATGGCTACACCTTC	CASSQHVNIQANYGYTF
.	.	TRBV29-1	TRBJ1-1	TGCAGCGTTGGTCCGGGGTTGATCACTGAAGCTTTCTTT	CSVGPGLITEAFF
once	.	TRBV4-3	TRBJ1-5	TGCGCCAGCAGCCAGACGTACAGGGGCAATCAGCCCCAGCATTTT	CASSQTYRGNQPQHF
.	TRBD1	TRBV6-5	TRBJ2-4	TGTGCCAGCAGGGACAGGAGTAGAGACATTCAGTACTTC	CASRDRSRDIQYF
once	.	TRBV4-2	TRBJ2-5	TGTGCCAGCAGCCAAGATCGGGGGTTGGAGACCCAGTACTTC	CASSQDRGLETQYF
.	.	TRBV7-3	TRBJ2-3	TGTGCCAGCAGCTTAAATCAAATGGCCCGCGATAACCGACAGAATGCGCAGTATTTT	CASSLNQMARDNRQNAQYF
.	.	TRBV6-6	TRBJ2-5	TGTGCCAGCACTCCCGGGACTTCCCAAGAGACCCAGTACTTC	CASTPGTSQETQYF
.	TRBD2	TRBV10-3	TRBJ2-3	TGTGCCATCAGTGGTAGGACTAGCGGGGGCCTTAGCACAGATACGCAGTATTTT	CAISGRTSGGLSTDTQYF
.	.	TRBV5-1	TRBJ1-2	TGCGCCAGCAGCTTGGCCCCATTTAACTATGGCTACACCTTC	CASSLAPFNYGYTF
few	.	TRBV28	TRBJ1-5	TGTGCCAGCATTTCGAGCAATCAGCCCCAGCATTTT	CASISSNQPQHF
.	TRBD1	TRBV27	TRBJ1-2	TGTGCCAGCAGTGCTCAGGGGGATCTCTCCTTCTATGGCTACACCTTC	CASSAQGDLSFYGYTF
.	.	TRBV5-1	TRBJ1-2	TGCGCCAGCAGCTTGGTGTCAGGAAATACCTATGGCTACACCTTC	CASSLVSGNTYGYTF
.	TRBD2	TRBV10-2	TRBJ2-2	TGCGCCAGCAGTCGGCTAGCGGGGCCCGGGGAGCTGTTTTTT	CASSRLAGPGELFF
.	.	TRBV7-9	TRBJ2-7	TGTGCCACCGGGGAGGTCACCCCCTACGAGCAGTACTTC	CATGEVTPYEQYF
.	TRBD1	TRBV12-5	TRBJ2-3	TGTGCTAGTGGTCCTGGGACAGGGGGGAATACGCAGTATTTT	CASGPGTGGNTQYF
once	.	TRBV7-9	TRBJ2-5	TGTGCCAGCAGCTTAGTCGCAGGGGTTTTAGAGACCCAGTACTTC	CASSLVAGVLETQYF
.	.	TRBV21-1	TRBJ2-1	TGTGCCAGCAGCTCCCGGGAGCCTCCCTACAATGAGCAGTTCTTC	CASSSREPPYNEQFF
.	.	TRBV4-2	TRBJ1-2	TGTGCCAGCAGCCAAGATCCGACAGCATATGGCTACACCTTC	CASSQDPTAYGYTF
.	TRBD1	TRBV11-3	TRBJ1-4	TGTGCCAGCAGCCACGGACAGGGGACTAATGAAAAACTGTTTTTT	CASSHGQGTNEKLFF
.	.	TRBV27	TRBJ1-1	TGTGCCAGCAGTTTATCGACAGGGAACACTGAAGCTTTCTTT	CASSLSTGNTEAFF
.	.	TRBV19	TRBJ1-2	TGTGCCAGTAGTATAGCTGGAGGTAGCGGGCCCTACACCTTC	CASSIAGGSGPYTF
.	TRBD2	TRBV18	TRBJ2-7	TGTGCCAGCTCACTCCGAGCGGGACTCTCCTACGAGCAGTACTTC	CASSLRAGLSYEQYF
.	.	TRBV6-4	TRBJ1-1	TGTGCCAGCAGTGACCCCCGGGACACCGACCCGAACACTGAAGCTTTCTTT	CASSDPRDTDPNTEAFF
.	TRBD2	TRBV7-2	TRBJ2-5	TGTGCCAGCAGCTTAACCACTAGCGGGGGCCAAGAGACCCAGTACTTC	CASSLTTSGGQETQYF
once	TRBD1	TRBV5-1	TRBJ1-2	TGCGCCAGCAGCGACGACGGACAGGGGGCTCTATCTGGCTACACCTTC	CASSDDGQGALSGYTF
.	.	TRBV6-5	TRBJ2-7	TGTGCCAGCAGTCGCATCACAGGGCCCTACGAGCAGTACTTC	CASSRITGPYEQYF
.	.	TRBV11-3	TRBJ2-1	TGTGCCAGCAGCTTAGGCCTAGGGGGGGATGAGCAGTTCTTC	CASSLGLGGDEQFF
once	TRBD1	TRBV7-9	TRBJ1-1	TGTGCCAGCAGCTTGGGACAGGGAAAAAGGAACACTGAAGCTTTCTTT	CASSLGQGKRNTEAFF
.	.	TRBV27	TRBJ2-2	TGTGCCAGCAGTTTCCAGGGGTCCGGGGAGCTGTTTTTT	CASSFQGSGELFF
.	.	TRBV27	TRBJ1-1	TGTGCCAGCAGTTCCCCCCCCCTACTCTCTACCGAAGCTTTCTTT	CASSSPPLLSTEAFF
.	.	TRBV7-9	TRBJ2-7	TGTGCCAGCAGCTTCCTGGGCGCCTACGAGCAGTACTTC	CASSFLGAYEQYF
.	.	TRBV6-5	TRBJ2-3	TGTGCCAGCAGGAGGGCTAGCGACACAGATACGCAGTATTTT	CASRRASDTDTQYF
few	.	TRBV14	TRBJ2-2	TGTGCCAGCAGCCTAAGGGACTCCAGCGGTGAGAACACCGGGGAGCTGTTTTTT	CASSLRDSSGENTGELFF
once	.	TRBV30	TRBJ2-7	TGTGCCTGGGAAGTCGGCCCGTCGGGGATGCTCCAGAGCTCCTACGAGCAGTACTTC	CAWEVGPSGMLQSSYEQYF
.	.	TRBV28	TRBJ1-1	TGTGCCAGCAGTTTATTAGCGGGCAGGGGAGATTCCAACACTGAAGCTTTCTTT	CASSLLAGRGDSNTEAFF
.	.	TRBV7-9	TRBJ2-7	TGTGCCAGCAGCTTAGAAAGAGGTCCTGGCGACGAGCAGTACTTC	CASSLERGPGDEQYF